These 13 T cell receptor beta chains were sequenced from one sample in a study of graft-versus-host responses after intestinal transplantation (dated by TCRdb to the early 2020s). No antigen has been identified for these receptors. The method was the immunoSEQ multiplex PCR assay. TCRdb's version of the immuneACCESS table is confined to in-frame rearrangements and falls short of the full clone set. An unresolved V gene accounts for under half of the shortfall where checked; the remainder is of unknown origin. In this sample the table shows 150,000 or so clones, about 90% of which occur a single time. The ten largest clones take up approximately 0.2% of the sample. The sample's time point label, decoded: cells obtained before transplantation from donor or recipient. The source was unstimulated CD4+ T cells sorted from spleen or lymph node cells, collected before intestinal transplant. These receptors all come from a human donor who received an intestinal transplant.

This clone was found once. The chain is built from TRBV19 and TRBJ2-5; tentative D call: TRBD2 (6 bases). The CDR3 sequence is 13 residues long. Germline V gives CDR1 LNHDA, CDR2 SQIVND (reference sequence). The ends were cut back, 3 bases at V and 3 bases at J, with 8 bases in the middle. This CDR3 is CASSMEGKETQYF. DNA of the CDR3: TGTGCCAGTAGTATGGAGGGGAAAGAGACCCAGTACTTC.

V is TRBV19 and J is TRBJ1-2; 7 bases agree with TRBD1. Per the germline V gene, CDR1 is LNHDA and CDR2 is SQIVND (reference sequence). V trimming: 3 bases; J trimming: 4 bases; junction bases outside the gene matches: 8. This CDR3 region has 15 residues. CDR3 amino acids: CASSIRGQMGYGYTF. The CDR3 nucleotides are TGTGCCAGTAGTATCCGGGGACAGATGGGCTATGGCTACACCTTC.

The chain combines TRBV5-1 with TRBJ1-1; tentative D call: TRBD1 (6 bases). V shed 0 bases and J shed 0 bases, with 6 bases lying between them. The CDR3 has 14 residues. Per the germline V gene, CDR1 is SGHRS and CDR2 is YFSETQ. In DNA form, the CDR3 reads TGCGCCAGCAGCTTGGGGACAGTGAACACTGAAGCTTTCTTT. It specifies CASSLGTVNTEAFF.

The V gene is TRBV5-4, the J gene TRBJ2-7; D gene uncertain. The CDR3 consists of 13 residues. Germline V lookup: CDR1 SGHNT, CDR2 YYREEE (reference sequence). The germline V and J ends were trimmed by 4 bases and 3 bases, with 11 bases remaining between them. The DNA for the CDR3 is TGTGCCAGCAGCCGGAAGGGCCTCTACGAGCAGTACTTC. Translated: CASSRKGLYEQYF.

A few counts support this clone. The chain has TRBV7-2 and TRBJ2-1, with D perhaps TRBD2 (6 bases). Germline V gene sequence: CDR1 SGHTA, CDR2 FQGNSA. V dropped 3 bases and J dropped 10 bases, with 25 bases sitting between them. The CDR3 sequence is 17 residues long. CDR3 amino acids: CASSLLLGGGALTEQFF. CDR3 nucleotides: TGTGCCAGCAGCTTGCTATTGGGCGGCGGGGCCCTTACCGAGCAGTTCTTC.

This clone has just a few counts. The CDR3 nucleotides read TGTGCCAGCTCACCATTGGGGACTGGAAACACCATATATTTT. Residues: CASSPLGTGNTIYF. The chain carries TRBV18 and TRBJ1-3; D ambiguous. Germline-derived CDR1 and CDR2 are KGHSH and LQKENI. V was pared by 2 bases and J by 2 bases, with 7 bases between. The CDR3 totals 14 residues.

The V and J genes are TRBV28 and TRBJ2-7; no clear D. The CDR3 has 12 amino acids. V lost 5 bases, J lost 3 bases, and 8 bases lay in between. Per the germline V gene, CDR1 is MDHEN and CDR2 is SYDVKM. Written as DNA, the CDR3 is TGTGCCAGCAGTCCCCTTTACTACGAGCAGTACTTC. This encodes CASSPLYYEQYF.

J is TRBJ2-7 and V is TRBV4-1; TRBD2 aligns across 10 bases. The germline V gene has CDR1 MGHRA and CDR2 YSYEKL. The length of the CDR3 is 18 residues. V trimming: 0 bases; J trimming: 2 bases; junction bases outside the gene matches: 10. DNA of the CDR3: TGCGCCAGCAGCCAAGAAACGGGCACTAGCGGGATTACCTACGAGCAGTACTTC. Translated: CASSQETGTSGITYEQYF.

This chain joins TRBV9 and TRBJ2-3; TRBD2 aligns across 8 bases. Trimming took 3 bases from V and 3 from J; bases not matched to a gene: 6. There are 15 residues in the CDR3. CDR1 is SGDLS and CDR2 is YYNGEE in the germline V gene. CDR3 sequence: CASSEGLARTDTQYF. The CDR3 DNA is TGTGCCAGCAGCGAAGGACTAGCTAGGACAGATACGCAGTATTTT.

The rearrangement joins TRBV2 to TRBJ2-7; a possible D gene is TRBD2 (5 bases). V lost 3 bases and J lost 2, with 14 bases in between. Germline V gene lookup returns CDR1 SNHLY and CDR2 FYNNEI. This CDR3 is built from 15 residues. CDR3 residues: CASSDSGRVAYEQYF. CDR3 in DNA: TGTGCCAGCAGTGACAGCGGCCGAGTTGCCTACGAGCAGTACTTC.

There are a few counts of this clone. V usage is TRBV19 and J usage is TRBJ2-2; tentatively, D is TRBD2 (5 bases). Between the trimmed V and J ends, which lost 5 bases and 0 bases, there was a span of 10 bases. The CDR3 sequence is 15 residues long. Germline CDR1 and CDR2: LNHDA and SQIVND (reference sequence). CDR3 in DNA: TGTGCCAGTAGTCGAACGGGAACGAACACCGGGGAGCTGTTTTTT. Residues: CASSRTGTNTGELFF.

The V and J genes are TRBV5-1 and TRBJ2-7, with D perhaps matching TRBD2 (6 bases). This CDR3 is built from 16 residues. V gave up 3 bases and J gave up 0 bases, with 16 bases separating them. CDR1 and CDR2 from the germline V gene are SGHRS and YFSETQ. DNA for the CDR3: TGCGCCAGCAGCTCGCGACGCGGGACCAACTCCTACGAGCAGTACTTC. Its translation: CASSSRRGTNSYEQYF.

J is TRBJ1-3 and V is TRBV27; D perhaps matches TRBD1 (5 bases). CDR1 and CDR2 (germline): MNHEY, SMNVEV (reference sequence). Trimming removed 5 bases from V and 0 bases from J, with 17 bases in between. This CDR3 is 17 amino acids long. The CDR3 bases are TGTGCCAGCAGTCTCGGGAAGGGACGGCACTCTGGAAACACCATATATTTT. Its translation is CASSLGKGRHSGNTIYF.